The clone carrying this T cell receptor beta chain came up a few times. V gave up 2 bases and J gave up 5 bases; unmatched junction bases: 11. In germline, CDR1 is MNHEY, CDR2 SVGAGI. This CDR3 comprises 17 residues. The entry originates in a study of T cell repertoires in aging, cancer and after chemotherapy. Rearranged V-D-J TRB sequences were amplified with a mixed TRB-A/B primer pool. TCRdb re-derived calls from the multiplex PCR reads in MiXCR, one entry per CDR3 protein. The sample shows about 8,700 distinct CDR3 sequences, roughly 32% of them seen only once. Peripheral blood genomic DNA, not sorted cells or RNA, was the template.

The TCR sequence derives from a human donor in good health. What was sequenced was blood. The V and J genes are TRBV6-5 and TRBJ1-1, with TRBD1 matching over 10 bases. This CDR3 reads CASSYGGTGVVRTEAFF. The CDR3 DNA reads TGTGCCAGCAGTTACGGGGGGACAGGGGTGGTAAGAACTGAAGCTTTCTTT.